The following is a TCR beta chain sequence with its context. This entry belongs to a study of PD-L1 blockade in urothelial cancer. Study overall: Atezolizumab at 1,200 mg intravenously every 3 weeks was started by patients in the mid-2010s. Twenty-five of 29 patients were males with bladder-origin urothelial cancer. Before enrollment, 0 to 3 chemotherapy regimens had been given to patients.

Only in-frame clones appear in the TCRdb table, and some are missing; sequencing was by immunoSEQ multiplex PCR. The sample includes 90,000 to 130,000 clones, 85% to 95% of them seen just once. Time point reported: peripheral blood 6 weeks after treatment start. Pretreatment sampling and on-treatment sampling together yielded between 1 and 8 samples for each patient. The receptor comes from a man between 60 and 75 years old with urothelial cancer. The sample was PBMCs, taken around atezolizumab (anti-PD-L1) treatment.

The CDR3 protein is CASSATSGYEQYF. The CDR3 DNA reads TGTGCCAGCAGCGCGACTAGCGGCTACGAGCAGTACTTC. The V and J genes are TRBV7-2 and TRBJ2-7; 9 bases match TRBD2. Per germline, CDR1 SGHTA and CDR2 FQGNSA. The length of the CDR3 is 13 residues. V dropped 5 bases and J dropped 3; count of bases not matched to a gene: 2. Complete variable domain (other parts from reference TRBV7-2 and TRBJ2-7): GAGVSQSPSNKVTEKGKDVELRCDPISGHTALYWYRQSLGQGLEFLIYFQGNSAPDKSGLPSDRFSAERTGGSVSTLTIQRTQQEDSAVYLCASSATSGYEQYFGPGTRLTVT.